The rows below give T cell receptor beta chains drawn from one sample of a study of identifying expanded T cells in peripheral blood. The protocol was immunoSEQ multiplex PCR, while the TCRdb copy is restricted to in-frame clones and leaves out a portion. The repertoire holds about 100,000 clones, roughly 90% seen once, with roughly 3.9% in the top ten. The sequencing input was blood. The receptors were sampled from a person between 18 and 70 years old in good health. The CDR3 runs from the conserved cysteine through the conserved F or W. Each record gives: clone size, J gene, D gene, V gene, CDR3 protein, CDR3 DNA. D genes are given only for firm matches. Expanded clones get a size class; other rows say once, few or many, or leave the size out.

NA	TRBJ1-5	NA	TRBV6-1	CASLGQHNQPQHF	TGTGCCAGCCTCGGACAGCATAACCAGCCCCAGCATTTT
NA	TRBJ1-2	NA	TRBV27	CASSSRQAYYGYTF	TGTGCCAGCAGTTCCCGACAGGCTTACTATGGCTACACCTTC
NA	TRBJ1-2	NA	TRBV28	CASSFGNWGYTF	TGTGCCAGCAGTTTTGGGAATTGGGGCTACACCTTC
NA	TRBJ2-2	TRBD1	TRBV5-1	CASMAGGTGELFF	TGCGCCAGCATGGCAGGGGGTACAGGGGAGCTGTTTTTT
NA	TRBJ2-1	TRBD1	TRBV28	CASRGQGPDNEQFF	TGTGCCAGCAGGGGACAGGGTCCCGACAATGAGCAGTTCTTC
NA	TRBJ2-7	NA	TRBV30	CAWSRAGAYEQYF	TGTGCCTGGAGTAGGGCAGGGGCCTACGAGCAGTACTTC
NA	TRBJ1-2	NA	TRBV2	CASSELLPEGIGYTF	TGTGCCAGCAGTGAACTTCTCCCAGAAGGGATAGGCTACACCTTC
few	TRBJ1-5	TRBD1	TRBV19	CASNDRGGNQPQHF	TGTGCCAGTAATGACAGGGGAGGCAATCAGCCCCAGCATTTT
NA	TRBJ2-5	NA	TRBV9	CASSVGVDPETQYF	TGTGCCAGCAGCGTAGGTGTGGACCCGGAGACCCAGTACTTC
NA	TRBJ2-5	TRBD2	TRBV28	CASSRLGGRGETQYF	TGTGCCAGCAGTCGACTAGGCGGGAGGGGGGAGACCCAGTACTTC
once	TRBJ2-2	NA	TRBV6-4	CASSPSTSSGELFF	TGTGCCAGCAGCCCCTCCACGTCGTCCGGGGAGCTGTTTTTT
NA	TRBJ2-5	TRBD2	TRBV15	CATSSPHAGGWETQYF	TGTGCCACCAGCAGCCCCCACGCGGGAGGGTGGGAGACCCAGTACTTC
NA	TRBJ2-5	NA	TRBV5-1	CASSQYQETQYF	TGCGCCAGCAGCCAGTACCAAGAGACCCAGTACTTC
once	TRBJ2-1	TRBD1	TRBV19	CATQDRARDEQFF	TGTGCCACCCAGGACAGGGCACGCGATGAGCAGTTCTTC
NA	TRBJ2-7	NA	TRBV6-1	CASSEETGGAYEQYF	TGTGCCAGCAGTGAAGAAACAGGTGGGGCCTACGAGCAGTACTTC
NA	TRBJ2-3	NA	TRBV10-1	CASSESTRGPGDTQYF	TGCGCCAGCAGTGAGTCGACCCGGGGACCGGGAGATACGCAGTATTTT
NA	TRBJ2-3	TRBD1	TRBV7-3	CASSYLGTGGKPSTDTQYF	TGTGCCAGCAGTTACCTTGGGACAGGAGGGAAGCCTAGCACAGATACGCAGTATTTT
NA	TRBJ2-4	NA	TRBV7-2	CASSLESALAKNIQYF	TGTGCCAGCAGCTTAGAGTCAGCTCTTGCCAAAAACATTCAGTACTTC
few	TRBJ2-1	NA	TRBV6-4	CASSEGFDYNEQFF	TGTGCCAGCAGTGAAGGCTTTGACTACAATGAGCAGTTCTTC
NA	TRBJ1-5	NA	TRBV5-5	CASSLGVNSNQPQHF	TGTGCCAGCAGCTTGGGGGTGAATAGCAATCAGCCCCAGCATTTT
NA	TRBJ1-1	NA	TRBV6-1	CASSPPGDLNTEAFF	TGTGCCAGCAGCCCCCCGGGAGACTTAAACACTGAAGCTTTCTTT
once	TRBJ2-7	NA	TRBV30	CAWGPGHGLYEQYF	TGTGCCTGGGGGCCCGGACACGGGCTTTACGAGCAGTACTTC
NA	TRBJ1-2	TRBD1	TRBV6-6	CASSTTQGVPLDF	TGTGCCAGCAGTACAACGCAGGGGGTCCCCCTGGATTTC
once	TRBJ2-1	TRBD2	TRBV2	CATNPGTSANEQFF	TGTGCCACGAACCCCGGGACTAGCGCCAATGAGCAGTTCTTC
NA	TRBJ2-1	TRBD1	TRBV6-1	CASSYPGQGYNEQFF	TGTGCCAGCAGCTACCCGGGACAGGGATACAATGAGCAGTTCTTC
NA	TRBJ2-2	NA	TRBV5-4	CASSSYRNTGELFF	TGTGCCAGCAGCTCTTACAGGAACACCGGGGAGCTGTTTTTT
NA	TRBJ2-7	NA	TRBV30	CAWSVLHGASSYEQYF	TGTGCCTGGAGTGTACTCCACGGGGCCTCCTCCTACGAGCAGTACTTC
NA	TRBJ2-7	NA	TRBV9	CASSPLARGSYEQYF	TGTGCCAGCAGCCCGCTAGCACGAGGCTCCTACGAGCAGTACTTC
once	TRBJ2-7	TRBD2	TRBV11-1	CASSRLAGKAYEQYF	TGTGCCAGCAGTCGACTAGCGGGGAAGGCCTACGAGCAGTACTTC
once	TRBJ1-2	NA	TRBV28	CASSTVGYGYTF	TGTGCCAGCAGTACGGTAGGATATGGCTACACCTTC
NA	TRBJ1-1	TRBD1	TRBV19	CASSSQGAGTEAFF	TGTGCCAGTAGTAGCCAGGGGGCTGGTACTGAAGCTTTCTTT
NA	TRBJ1-1	NA	TRBV19	CASSSGMGTEAFF	TGTGCCAGTAGTTCCGGGATGGGCACTGAAGCTTTCTTT
once	TRBJ2-7	NA	TRBV28	CASSTTEQYF	TGTGCCAGCAGTACGACCGAGCAGTACTTC
NA	TRBJ1-5	NA	TRBV28	CASSARGSESKPQHF	TGTGCCAGCAGTGCCCGGGGGTCAGAATCAAAACCCCAGCATTTT
NA	TRBJ2-7	NA	TRBV9	CASSVESGSSYEQYF	TGTGCCAGCAGCGTGGAATCAGGGAGCTCCTACGAGCAGTACTTC
NA	TRBJ2-7	NA	TRBV5-1	CASSPGRLYEQYF	TGCGCCAGCAGCCCCGGACGGCTCTACGAGCAGTACTTC
NA	TRBJ1-3	NA	TRBV30	CAWSAGSGNTIYF	TGTGCCTGGAGTGCCGGCTCTGGAAACACCATATATTTT
NA	TRBJ2-3	NA	TRBV5-1	CASDPKLSTDTQYF	TGCGCCAGCGACCCAAAGTTAAGCACAGATACGCAGTATTTT
NA	TRBJ1-4	NA	TRBV9	CASSPLGTNEKLFF	TGTGCCAGCAGCCCCCTGGGAACTAATGAAAAACTGTTTTTT
NA	TRBJ2-7	NA	TRBV5-1	CASSSSYEQYF	TGCGCCAGCAGCTCGTCCTACGAGCAGTACTTC
NA	TRBJ2-5	NA	TRBV7-7	CASSLGDSLQETQYF	TGTGCCAGCAGCTTAGGGGACTCACTACAAGAGACCCAGTACTTC
NA	TRBJ2-1	TRBD2	TRBV7-6	CASSLGGTSGGYNEQFF	TGTGCCAGCAGCTTAGGCGGGACTAGCGGGGGGTACAATGAGCAGTTCTTC
NA	TRBJ2-1	TRBD1	TRBV10-3	CATKTGPPSSYNEQFF	TGTGCCACTAAGACAGGGCCACCGAGCTCCTACAATGAGCAGTTCTTC
NA	TRBJ2-7	NA	TRBV4-2	CASSQDYEQYF	TGTGCCAGCAGCCAAGATTACGAGCAGTACTTC
once	TRBJ1-2	NA	TRBV21-1	CASSKALAGDPLGYTF	TGTGCCAGCAGCAAAGCGCTGGCAGGGGATCCGCTGGGCTACACCTTC
NA	TRBJ2-1	NA	TRBV10-3	CASSNAMLGNEQFF	TGTGCCAGCAGTAACGCGATGTTGGGGAATGAGCAGTTCTTC
NA	TRBJ2-3	NA	TRBV5-1	CASSLLGTTDTQYF	TGCGCCAGCAGCTTGCTTGGGACCACAGATACGCAGTATTTT
NA	TRBJ2-7	TRBD2	TRBV6-5	CASRILAGESYEQYF	TGTGCCAGCAGGATACTAGCGGGAGAGTCCTACGAGCAGTACTTC
NA	TRBJ1-1	TRBD1	TRBV19	CASGQGALNTEAFF	TGTGCCAGTGGGCAGGGGGCCTTGAACACTGAAGCTTTCTTT
NA	TRBJ2-7	TRBD1	TRBV6-1	CASSVGQGPYEQYF	TGTGCCAGCAGTGTGGGACAGGGTCCCTACGAGCAGTACTTC
few	TRBJ2-7	NA	TRBV27	CASSLGIGHYEQYF	TGTGCCAGCAGCCTTGGAATCGGGCACTACGAGCAGTACTTC
once	TRBJ1-3	NA	TRBV5-4	CASSLDGLSGNTIYF	TGTGCCAGCAGCTTGGATGGCCTCTCTGGAAACACCATATATTTT
NA	TRBJ2-3	TRBD2	TRBV4-1	CASSDRLAALTDTQYF	TGCGCCAGCAGCGACAGACTAGCGGCACTCACAGATACGCAGTATTTT